This TCR beta chain was captured in a study of T-cell reconstitution after alpha-beta-depleted transplantation in children (TCRdb year 2016). Regarding the study in general: Using TCR repertoire profiling, the study quantitatively followed how T-cell immune reconstitution unfolded in children after TCRalphabeta/CD19-depleted allogeneic hematopoietic cell transplantation.

Taken from cysteine to phenylalanine, the CDR3 has 16 residues. Only the CDR3 DNA stays, 48 bases, in frame from base 1. Trimming accounts for 5 bases at V and 4 bases at J, while the number of junction bases matched to no gene is 10. CDR1 and CDR2 (MNHEY, SMNVEV) derive from the germline V gene (reference sequence). This specimen's treatment or condition label, per the study, means: allogeneic hematopoietic cell transplantation with graft depleted of TCRalphabeta T cells and CD19 B cells. The children who served as transplant recipients had been given grafts of TCRalphabeta/CD19-depleted allogeneic hematopoietic cells. This clonotype was counted a few times. The specificity of this receptor is unknown. Base qualities were left out, and no much larger clone turns up one base away. Library preparation employed PCR. The sequencer listed for this sample is Illumina HiSeq 2500. Molecular barcoding was employed in the preparation of TCR libraries, with unique molecular identifiers being used to normalize TCRbeta repertoire quantification. In-frame beta chains were kept once TCRdb had trimmed the public reads at Q25 with fastp and called clones with MiXCR. When rows share a CDR3 protein, they turn into one entry using the most common DNA and genes. This sample has about 440,000 distinct CDR3 sequences in its table, and approximately 42% of those were observed once. The ten top clones hold under 30% of the sample.

Points the paper makes about the study in general: The frequencies of hyperexpanded clones fell over the following months, and after one year, T-cell counts and TCRbeta diversity were mostly attributed to newly produced T cells. The apparently early alphabetaT-cell count recovery about two months after transplant was reportedly dependent on only several hundred rapidly expanded clones derived from non-depleted graft cells. In some patients, high TCRbeta diversity at day 60 was attributed to recipient T cells and intrathymic progenitors that had survived conditioning.

The chain couples TRBV27 to TRBJ2-2; 7 middle bases align to TRBD2. This receptor was obtained from a girl aged 2-10 years with aplastic anemia, due to receive a stem cell transplant. The sequences come from PBMCs, collected before TCRalphabeta/CD19-depleted stem cell transplant. The CDR3 reads as follows: CASSTLAGVLTGELFF. In nucleotide form, the sequence is TGTGCCAGCAGTACACTTGCGGGAGTGCTCACCGGGGAGCTGTTTTTT.